The 6 T cell receptor beta chains given below trace back to one sample, sequenced in a study of T cells expressing NK-cell markers. TCRdb re-called the 5' RACE reads, yielding one record per CDR3 amino acid sequence without DNA. The sample has around 380,000 distinct CDR3 sequences. The sequencing input was blood T cells: a sorted CD56 or NKG2C T cell subset, CD4+ or CD8+ T cells, or bulk PBMC T cells (not recorded which). The origin of the receptors is a woman aged 50 to 60 in good health.

The chain employs TRBV5-1 and TRBJ2-7. The CDR3 has 14 residues. CDR1 and CDR2 (germline): SGHRS, YFSETQ. This CDR3 reads CASSLDHLFGEQYF.

The CDR3 loop is CASSIDLGIYNEQFF. The chain couples TRBV19 to TRBJ2-1; TCRdb calls TRBD1, which cannot be checked without DNA. Germline values: CDR1 LNHDA, CDR2 SQIVND (reference sequence). This CDR3 comprises 15 residues.

The rearrangement links TRBV5-1 to TRBJ2-6. Germline V gene lookup returns CDR1 SGHRS and CDR2 YFSETQ. The CDR3 sequence is 16 residues long. This CDR3 reads CASSLAWVTGANVLTF.

The chain couples TRBV11-2 to TRBJ2-3; TCRdb's D call, TRBD1, is unchecked because there is no DNA. The length of the CDR3 is 15 residues. The germline V gene encodes CDR1 SGHAT and CDR2 FQNNGV. This CDR3 reads CASSSQGASTDTQYF.

The CDR3: CSAAGGGPSTDTQYF. The chain links TRBV29-1 to TRBJ2-3; TCRdb's D gene call, TRBD2, goes unchecked for lack of DNA. Germline V gene data show CDR1 as SQVTM and CDR2 as ANQGSEA. There are 15 residues in the CDR3.

The chain joins TRBV5-1 to TRBJ2-1; TCRdb designates TRBD2, a call that cannot be tested without DNA. This CDR3 region has 15 residues. Per the germline V gene, CDR1 is SGHRS and CDR2 is YFSETQ. CDR3 in amino acids: CASTRTSGRSNEQFF.